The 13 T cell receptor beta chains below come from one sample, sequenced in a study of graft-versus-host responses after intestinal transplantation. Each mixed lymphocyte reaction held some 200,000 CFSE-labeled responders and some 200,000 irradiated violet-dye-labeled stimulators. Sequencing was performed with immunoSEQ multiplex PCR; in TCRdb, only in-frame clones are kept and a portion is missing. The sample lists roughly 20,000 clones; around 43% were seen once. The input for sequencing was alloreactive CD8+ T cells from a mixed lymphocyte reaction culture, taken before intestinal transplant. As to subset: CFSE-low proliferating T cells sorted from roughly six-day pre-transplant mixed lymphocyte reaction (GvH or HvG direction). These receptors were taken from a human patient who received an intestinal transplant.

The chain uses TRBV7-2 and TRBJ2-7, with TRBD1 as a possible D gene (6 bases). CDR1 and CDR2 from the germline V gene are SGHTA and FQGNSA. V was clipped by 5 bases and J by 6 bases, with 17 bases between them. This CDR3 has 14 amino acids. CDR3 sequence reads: CASSKWTVGGEQYF. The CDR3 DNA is TGTGCCAGCAGCAAATGGACAGTGGGCGGCGAGCAGTACTTC.

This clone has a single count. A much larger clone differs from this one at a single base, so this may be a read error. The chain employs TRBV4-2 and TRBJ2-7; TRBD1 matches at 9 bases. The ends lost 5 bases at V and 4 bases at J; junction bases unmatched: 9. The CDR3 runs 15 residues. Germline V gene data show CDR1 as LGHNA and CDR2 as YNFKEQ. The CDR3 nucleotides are TGTGCCAGCAGCGAACCGGGACAGGGATTTTACGAGCAGTACTTC. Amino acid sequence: CASSEPGQGFYEQYF.

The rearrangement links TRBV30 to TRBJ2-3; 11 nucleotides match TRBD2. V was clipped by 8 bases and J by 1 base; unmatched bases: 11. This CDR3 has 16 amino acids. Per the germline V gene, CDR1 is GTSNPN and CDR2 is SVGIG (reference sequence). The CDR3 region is CAAGTSGSRRTDTQYF. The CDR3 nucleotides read TGTGCCGCCGGGACTAGCGGATCCCGGCGCACAGATACGCAGTATTTT.

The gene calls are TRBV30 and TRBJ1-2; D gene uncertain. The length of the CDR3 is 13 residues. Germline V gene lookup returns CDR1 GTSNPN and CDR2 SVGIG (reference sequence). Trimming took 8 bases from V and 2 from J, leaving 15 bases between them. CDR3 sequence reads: CAGYRTSNYGYTF. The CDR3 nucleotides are TGTGCCGGTTACAGAACTTCCAACTATGGCTACACCTTC. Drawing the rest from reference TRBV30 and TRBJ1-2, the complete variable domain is SQTIHQWPATLVQPVGSPLSLECTVEGTSNPNLYWYRQAAGRGLQLLFYSVGIGQISSEVPQNLSASRPQDRQFILSSKKLLLSDSGFYLCAGYRTSNYGYTFGSGTRLTVV.

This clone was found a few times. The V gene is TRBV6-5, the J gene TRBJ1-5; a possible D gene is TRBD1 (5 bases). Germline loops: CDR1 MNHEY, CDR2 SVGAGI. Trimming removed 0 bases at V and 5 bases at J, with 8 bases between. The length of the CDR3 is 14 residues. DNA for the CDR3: TGTGCCAGCAGTTACTCAGGGGCTCATCAGCCCCAGCATTTT. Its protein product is CASSYSGAHQPQHF.

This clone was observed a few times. The CDR3 loop is CASSFLGGDTQYF. CDR3 DNA sequence: TGTGCCAGCAGTTTTCTAGGGGGGGATACGCAGTATTTT. The chain carries TRBV6-5 and TRBJ2-3, with D perhaps being TRBD1 or TRBD2 (6 bases each). Germline-derived CDR1 and CDR2 are MNHEY and SVGAGI. Deletions cut 4 bases from V and 6 bases from J, with 11 bases between. The CDR3 contains 13 residues.

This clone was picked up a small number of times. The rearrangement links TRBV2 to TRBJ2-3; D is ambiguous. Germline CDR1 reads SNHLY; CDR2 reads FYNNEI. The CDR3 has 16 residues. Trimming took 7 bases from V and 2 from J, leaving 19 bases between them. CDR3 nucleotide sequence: TGTGCCAGCACCCTCCTGCCCGGACGACCCACAGATACGCAGTATTTT. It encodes CASTLLPGRPTDTQYF.

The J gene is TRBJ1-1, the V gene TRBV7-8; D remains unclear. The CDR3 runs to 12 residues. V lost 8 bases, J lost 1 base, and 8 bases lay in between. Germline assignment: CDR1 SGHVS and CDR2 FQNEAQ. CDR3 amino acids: CASSFGNTEAFF. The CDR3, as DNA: TGTGCCAGCTCCTTTGGGAACACTGAAGCTTTCTTT. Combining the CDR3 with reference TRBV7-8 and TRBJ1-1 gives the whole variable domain GAGVSQSPRYKVAKRGQDVALRCDPISGHVSLFWYQQALGQGPEFLTYFQNEAQLDKSGLPSDRFFAERPEGSVSTLKIQRTQQEDSAVYLCASSFGNTEAFFGQGTRLTVV.

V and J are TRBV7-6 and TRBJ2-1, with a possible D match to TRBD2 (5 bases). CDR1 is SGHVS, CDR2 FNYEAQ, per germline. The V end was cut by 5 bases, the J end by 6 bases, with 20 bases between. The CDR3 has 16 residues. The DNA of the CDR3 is TGTGCCAGCAGCCCTTTCGGACTGGTCCAAATCAATGAGCAGTTCTTC. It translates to CASSPFGLVQINEQFF.

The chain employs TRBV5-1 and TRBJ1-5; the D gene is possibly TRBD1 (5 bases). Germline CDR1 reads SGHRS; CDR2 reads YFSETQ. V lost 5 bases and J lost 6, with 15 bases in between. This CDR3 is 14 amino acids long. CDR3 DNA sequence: TGCGCCAGCAGGCCGGGACCAGCTTCTCAGCCCCAGCATTTT. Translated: CASRPGPASQPQHF.

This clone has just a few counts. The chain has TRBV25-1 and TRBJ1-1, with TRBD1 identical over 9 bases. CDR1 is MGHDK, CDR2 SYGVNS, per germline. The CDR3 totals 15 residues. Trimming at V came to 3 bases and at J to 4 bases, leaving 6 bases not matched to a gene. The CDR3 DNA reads TGTGCCAGCAGTGACCAACAGGGGGCAGGCACTGAAGCTTTCTTT. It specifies CASSDQQGAGTEAFF. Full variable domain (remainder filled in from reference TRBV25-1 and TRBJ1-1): EADIYQTPRYLVIGTGKKITLECSQTMGHDKMYWYQQDPGMELHLIHYSYGVNSTEKGDLSSESTVSRIRTEHFPLTLESARPSHTSQYLCASSDQQGAGTEAFFGQGTRLTVV.

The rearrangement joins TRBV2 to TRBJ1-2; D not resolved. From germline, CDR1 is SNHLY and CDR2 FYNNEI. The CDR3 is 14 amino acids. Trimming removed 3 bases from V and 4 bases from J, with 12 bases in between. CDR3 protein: CASSEVHGGYGYTF. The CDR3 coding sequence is TGTGCCAGCAGTGAGGTACACGGCGGCTATGGCTACACCTTC.

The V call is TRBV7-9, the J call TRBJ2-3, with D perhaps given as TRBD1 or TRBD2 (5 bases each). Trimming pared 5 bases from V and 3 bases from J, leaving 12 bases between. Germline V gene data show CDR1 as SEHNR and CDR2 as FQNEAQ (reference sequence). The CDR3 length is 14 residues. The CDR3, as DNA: TGTGCCAGCAGCCGGGACCCAATGACAGATACGCAGTATTTT. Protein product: CASSRDPMTDTQYF.